Below, 13 T cell receptor beta chains from the same sample are listed, as sequenced in a study of cytomegalovirus exposure and HLA in healthy donors (dated by TCRdb to the late 2010s). Library preparation used the immunoSEQ multiplex PCR assay. For the multiplex PCR, a mixture combining 60 forward primers for TCR Vbeta segments and 13 reverse primers for TCR Jbeta segments was used. The table was pulled from immuneACCESS by TCRdb, which kept in-frame rearrangements only. Such tables lose some clones; where checked, under half of the loss comes from unresolved V genes, and the rest has no known cause. This sample gives over 100,000 clones in total; more than 75% of them show up just once. Under 1.5% of the sample is taken by the ten largest. The sequenced sample was PBMCs. Receptor source: a female donor in good health and CMV-seronegative.

This chain uses TRBV9 with TRBJ2-5; 10 bases align to TRBD2. Trimming cost V 3 bases and J 2 bases; bases outside gene matches: 7. This CDR3 is 16 amino acids long. Germline CDR1 reads SGDLS; CDR2 reads YYNGEE. The chain's CDR3 is CASSEIAGGSQETQYF. CDR3 nucleotides: TGTGCCAGCAGCGAGATAGCGGGAGGCTCTCAAGAGACCCAGTACTTC.

The chain uses TRBV4-1 and TRBJ2-7; D not certain. Germline V gene lookup returns CDR1 MGHRA and CDR2 YSYEKL. The CDR3 sequence is 15 residues long. The V end was cut by 0 bases, the J end by 1 base, with 10 bases between. In DNA form, the CDR3 reads TGCGCCAGCAGCCAAGACCTGGCAGGTTCCTACGAGCAGTACTTC. As protein: CASSQDLAGSYEQYF.

This chain joins TRBV4-1 and TRBJ2-6, with 11 bases matching TRBD2. The J segment lost 1 base and the V segment lost 4 bases, leaving 3 bases of the junction unmatched. This CDR3 region has 17 residues. The V gene's germline CDR1 is MGHRA and CDR2 YSYEKL. The CDR3 sequence is CASSPLAGGSGANVLTF. CDR3 DNA: TGCGCCAGCAGCCCCTTAGCGGGGGGGTCTGGGGCCAACGTCCTGACTTTC.

This clone showed up just once. The J gene is TRBJ2-1, the V gene TRBV21-1; the table's D call TRBD2 went unverified against the DNA. TRBV21-1 is a documented pseudogene. The CDR3 consists of 15 residues. CDR3 sequence reads: CASSKGRGSYNEQFF. The CDR3, as DNA: TGTGCCAGCAGCAAAGGGAGGGGCTCCTACAATGAGCAGTTCTTC.

Here the CDR3 reads CASSRGTSGLSYEQYF. Written as DNA, the CDR3 is TGCGCCAGCAGCCGGGGGACCTCCGGGTTGTCCTACGAGCAGTACTTC. The rearrangement uses TRBV5-1 and TRBJ2-7; D is perhaps TRBD2 (6 bases). The CDR3 has 16 residues. The V gene's germline CDR1 is SGHRS and CDR2 YFSETQ. V lost 4 bases and J lost 1, with 18 bases in between.

This clone is a singleton in its sample. The gene calls are TRBV4-3 and TRBJ2-2, with 12 bases lining up with TRBD1. Germline assignment: CDR1 LGHNA and CDR2 YSLEER. This CDR3 comprises 17 residues. Unmatched junction bases numbered 9, after V lost 5 bases and J lost 5 bases. Here the CDR3 reads CASSARPGQGATGELFF. CDR3 nucleotide sequence: TGCGCCAGCAGCGCCCGACCGGGACAGGGGGCGACCGGGGAGCTGTTTTTT.

The V and J genes are TRBV27 and TRBJ1-2, with TRBD1 identical over 7 bases. CDR3 length: 13 amino acids. From germline, CDR1 is MNHEY and CDR2 SMNVEV (reference sequence). J was trimmed by 8 bases and V by 6 bases; bases with no gene match: 9. Here the CDR3 DNA reads TGTGCCAGCAGCCGCAGGGGGATGGGGGGCTACACCTTC. It specifies CASSRRGMGGYTF.

The CDR3 is CSAAGETQYF. The CDR3 coding sequence is TGCAGTGCTGCAGGGGAAACGCAGTATTTT. The V gene is TRBV20-1, the J gene TRBJ2-3; the D gene is possibly TRBD1 (6 bases). The CDR3 totals 10 residues. Per germline, CDR1 DFQATT and CDR2 SNEGSKA (reference sequence). Trimming stripped 5 bases from V and 9 bases from J, with 9 bases between.

V usage is TRBV30 and J usage is TRBJ2-5; a weak D match, TRBD1 (6 bases). Germline V lookup: CDR1 GTSNPN, CDR2 SVGIG (reference sequence). V lost 0 bases and J 13 bases, leaving 15 bases between the germline ends. This CDR3 region has 12 residues. In nucleotides, the CDR3 is TGTGCCTGGAGTGTACATGGGACACCGGGGTACTTC. Amino acids: CAWSVHGTPGYF.

The chain employs TRBV15 and TRBJ2-7, with 8 bases that match TRBD2. Unmatched junction bases numbered 6, after V lost 5 bases and J lost 6 bases. The CDR3 contains 13 residues. The germline CDR1 and CDR2 sequences are LNHNV and YYDKDF (reference sequence). CDR3 residues: CATSPGGAVEQYF. The CDR3 bases are TGTGCCACCAGCCCCGGGGGGGCGGTCGAGCAGTACTTC.

V is TRBV28 and J is TRBJ1-2, with a possible D match to TRBD1 (5 bases). Germline CDR1 is MDHEN and CDR2 is SYDVKM. The V gene lost 2 bases and the J gene lost 6 bases, with 13 bases spanning the gap. The CDR3 spans 14 residues. CDR3 region: CASSLGGRRDGYTF. The CDR3 DNA is TGTGCCAGCAGTTTAGGGGGAAGGAGGGATGGCTACACCTTC.

The rearrangement uses TRBV6-5 and TRBJ1-2, with D uncertain. The V gene lost 8 bases and the J gene lost 6 bases, with 13 bases spanning the gap. The CDR3 sequence is 12 residues long. Germline loops: CDR1 MNHEY, CDR2 SVGAGI. Written as DNA, the CDR3 is TGTGCCAGCGGGAGACGGAGGGATGGCTACACCTTC. It specifies CASGRRRDGYTF.

Of note for this clone: Other DNA sequences within the sample encode an identical CDR3. This chain uses TRBV6-5 with TRBJ1-2; D is perhaps TRBD1 (5 bases). The ends were cut back, 2 bases at V and 6 bases at J, with 10 bases in the middle. This CDR3 spans 13 amino acids. Looked up from germline, CDR1 is MNHEY and CDR2 is SVGAGI. Here the CDR3 reads CASSYTIGDGYTF. CDR3 in DNA: TGTGCCAGCAGTTACACAATAGGGGATGGCTACACCTTC.